The entry that follows covers one T cell receptor beta chain sequence. The entry originates in a study of blood T cell repertoires in COVID-19. The ends were cut back, 0 bases at V and 2 bases at J, with 17 bases in the middle. CDR3 length equals 17 residues. Germline-derived CDR1 and CDR2 are LNHDA and SQIVND (reference sequence). Profiling relied on immunoSEQ multiplex PCR, and the TCRdb table lists in-frame clones only, not all of them. This table has hundreds of thousands of clones, approximately 84% appearing once. Sequencing was carried out using peripheral blood. The clonotype originates from a woman over 75 with acute or convalescent COVID-19. V gene TRBV19 combines with J gene TRBJ2-7, with D perhaps matching TRBD1 (6 bases). The CDR3 spells CASSIEAPRQAPYEQYF. The CDR3 coding sequence is TGTGCCAGTAGTATAGAGGCCCCACGACAGGCCCCCTACGAGCAGTACTTC. Based on the CDR3 plus reference TRBV19 and TRBJ2-7, the full variable domain is DGGITQSPKYLFRKEGQNVTLSCEQNLNHDAMYWYRQDPGQGLRLIYYSQIVNDFQKGDIAEGYSVSREKKESFPLTVTSAQKNPTAFYLCASSIEAPRQAPYEQYFGPGTRLTVT.